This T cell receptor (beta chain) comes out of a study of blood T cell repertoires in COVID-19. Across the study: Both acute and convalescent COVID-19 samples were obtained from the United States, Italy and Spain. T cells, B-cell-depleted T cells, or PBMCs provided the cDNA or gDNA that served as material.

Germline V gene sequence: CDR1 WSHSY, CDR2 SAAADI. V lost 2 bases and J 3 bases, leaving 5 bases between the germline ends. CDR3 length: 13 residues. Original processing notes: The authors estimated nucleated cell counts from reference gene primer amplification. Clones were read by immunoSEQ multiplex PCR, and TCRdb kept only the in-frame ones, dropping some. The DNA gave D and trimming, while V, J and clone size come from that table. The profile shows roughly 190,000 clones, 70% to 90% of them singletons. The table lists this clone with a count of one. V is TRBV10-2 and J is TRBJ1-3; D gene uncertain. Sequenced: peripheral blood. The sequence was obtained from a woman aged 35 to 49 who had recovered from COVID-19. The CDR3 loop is CASSERSGNTIYF. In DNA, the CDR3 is TGCGCCAGCAGTGAGCGGAGTGGAAACACCATATATTTT.